Each of the 20 T cell receptor beta chains below was sequenced from the same sample in a study of blood T cell repertoires in COVID-19. Assay: immunoSEQ multiplex PCR; the TCRdb copy retains only in-frame clones and omits some. The table shows about 120,000 clones, with approximately 90% occurring only once. The specimen sequenced was peripheral blood. The receptors stem from a human donor with acute or convalescent COVID-19. The donor label of this sample is uncertain.

The genes are TRBV5-1 and TRBJ1-1; TRBD1 aligns across 7 bases. The CDR3 has 14 residues. The V and J ends lost 1 base and 1 base, in that order; junction bases with no gene match: 1. The germline V gene encodes CDR1 SGHRS and CDR2 YFSETQ. Here the CDR3 DNA reads TGCGCCAGCAGCTTGCGGACAGGGAACACTGAAGCTTTCTTT. Its protein is CASSLRTGNTEAFF.

J is TRBJ1-3 and V is TRBV6-2 or TRBV6-3, with 8 bases fitting TRBD1. V gave up 7 bases and J gave up 2 bases; unmatched junction bases: 4. CDR1 is MNHEY, CDR2 SVGEGT, per germline. This CDR3 has 14 amino acids. As DNA, the CDR3 is TGTGCCAGCATCCCAGGGGGCACTGGAAACACCATATATTTT. The encoded protein is CASIPGGTGNTIYF.

This chain joins TRBV7-3 and TRBJ1-3; TRBD1 might be the D (6 bases). This CDR3 has 15 residues. Germline V gene sequence: CDR1 SGHTA, CDR2 FQGTGA. V was trimmed by 5 bases and J by 8 bases, leaving 19 bases between them. The chain's CDR3 is CASSRTGSRGDTIYF. The DNA for the CDR3 is TGTGCCAGCAGCCGTACAGGGTCGAGAGGAGACACCATATATTTT. The complete variable domain, with remaining parts taken from reference TRBV7-3 and TRBJ1-3, reads GAGVSQTPSNKVTEKGKYVELRCDPISGHTALYWYRQSLGQGPEFLIYFQGTGAADDSGLPNDRFFAVRPEGSVSTLKIQRTERGDSAVYLCASSRTGSRGDTIYFGEGSWLTVV.

The V and J genes are TRBV7-9 and TRBJ2-1; 8 bases align to TRBD2. This CDR3 has 15 residues. Looked up from germline, CDR1 is SEHNR and CDR2 is FQNEAQ (reference sequence). The junction had 11 bases not matched to a gene; V was cut back by 6 bases and J by 7 bases. The CDR3 protein is CASRVGEAGVNEQFF. The CDR3 nucleotides read TGTGCCAGCAGAGTGGGTGAAGCGGGAGTGAATGAGCAGTTCTTC.

This chain uses TRBV23-1 with TRBJ2-2; 13 nucleotides agree with TRBD2. TRBV23-1 is labeled an ORF, and its function is uncertain. The CDR3 runs to 18 residues. V lost 2 bases, J lost 3 bases, and 6 bases stayed unmatched. CDR3 sequence: CASSQHGLAGEDTGELFF. The CDR3 DNA reads as TGCGCCAGCAGTCAACACGGACTAGCGGGAGAGGACACCGGGGAGCTGTTTTTT.

This chain uses TRBV20-1 with TRBJ2-7, with D hard to call. Trimming pared 6 bases from V and 6 bases from J, leaving 12 bases between. Germline lookup yields CDR1 DFQATT and CDR2 SNEGSKA (reference sequence). This CDR3 comprises 11 residues. CDR3 protein: CSARLNFEQYF. In nucleotides, the CDR3 is TGCAGTGCGCGACTGAATTTCGAGCAGTACTTC.

V is TRBV11-3 and J is TRBJ2-2, with TRBD2 matching 10 bases. From germline, CDR1 is SGHNT and CDR2 YENEEA. J lost 5 bases, V lost 1 base, and 7 bases had no gene match. CDR3 size: 17 residues. The CDR3 reads CASSLGTSGGKTGELFF. For the CDR3, the DNA is TGTGCCAGCAGCTTAGGGACTAGCGGCGGTAAAACCGGGGAGCTGTTTTTT.

This clone was seen just once. The V and J genes are TRBV24-1 and TRBJ1-2; tentative D call: TRBD1 (5 bases). CDR3 length: 14 residues. V was pared by 1 base and J by 3 bases, with 8 bases between. From germline, CDR1 is KGHDR and CDR2 SFDVKD. The CDR3 DNA is TGTGCCACCAGTGATTTTACAGGTGACTATGGCTACACCTTC. Protein sequence: CATSDFTGDYGYTF.

In this sample, this clone turned up a few times. The chain recombines TRBV6-2 or TRBV6-3 with TRBJ1-1; TRBD1 matches at 9 bases. Germline CDR1 MNHEY, CDR2 SVGEGT. The CDR3 has 16 amino acids. V trimming: 5 bases; J trimming: 1 base; junction bases outside the gene matches: 8. The CDR3: CASSLRVGQGNTEAFF. CDR3 in DNA: TGTGCCAGCAGTCTCCGAGTGGGACAGGGGAACACTGAAGCTTTCTTT.

The chain employs TRBV3-1 (or the pseudogene TRBV3-2) and TRBJ1-2; D may be TRBD1 (5 bases). Germline values: CDR1 LGHDT, CDR2 YNNKEL (reference sequence). With 4 bases removed from V and 8 bases from J, the gap between germline ends came to 17 bases. The length of the CDR3 is 14 residues. The CDR3 coding sequence is TGTGCCAGCAGCCCTACCCTCCGGGGGGGAGGCTACACCTTC. This sequence encodes CASSPTLRGGGYTF.

The chain combines TRBV14 with TRBJ1-2; tentatively, D is TRBD1 (5 bases). Trimming took off 3 bases at V and 4 bases at J, with 9 bases between the two ends. CDR3 length: 13 amino acids. Germline loops: CDR1 SGHDN, CDR2 FVKESK. The CDR3 DNA sequence: TGTGCCAGCAGCCAGGGGAGGGGCTATGGCTACACCTTC. It translates to CASSQGRGYGYTF.

The chain joins TRBV7-7 to TRBJ1-1; D not resolved. Germline CDR1 SSHAT, CDR2 FNYEAQ (reference sequence). Trimming pared 5 bases from V and 1 base from J, leaving 8 bases between. The CDR3 contains 13 residues. This chain's CDR3 is CASSPNTNTEAFF. DNA for the CDR3: TGTGCCAGCAGCCCAAACACGAACACTGAAGCTTTCTTT.

This sequence joins TRBV7-9 and TRBJ1-2; 8 nucleotides align to TRBD1. CDR1 and CDR2 (germline): SEHNR, FQNEAQ (reference sequence). V shed 5 bases and J 4 bases; nucleotides not matched to a gene: 9. The CDR3 is made up of 15 amino acids. The CDR3 region is CASSPWTGQFYGYTF. CDR3 bases: TGTGCCAGCAGCCCCTGGACAGGGCAATTCTATGGCTACACCTTC.

J is TRBJ2-7 and V is TRBV29-1; D might be TRBD2 (6 bases). The CDR3 sequence is 13 residues long. Trimming pared 7 bases from V and 2 bases from J, leaving 15 bases between. Germline CDR1 SQVTM, CDR2 ANQGSEA. This CDR3 is CSGLWRDAYEQYF. As DNA, the CDR3 is TGCAGCGGTCTTTGGCGGGATGCCTACGAGCAGTACTTC.

The chain joins TRBV30 to TRBJ1-6; 10 bases line up with TRBD1. The CDR3 is 16 residues long. The germline V gene encodes CDR1 GTSNPN and CDR2 SVGIG (reference sequence). Trimming removed 3 bases from V and 1 base from J; junction bases left unmatched: 3. The CDR3 reads CAWSPDRGSYNSPLHF. In nucleotides, the CDR3 is TGTGCCTGGAGCCCGGACAGGGGGTCCTATAATTCACCCCTCCACTTT. The full variable domain, rest sourced from reference TRBV30 and TRBJ1-6, is SQTIHQWPATLVQPVGSPLSLECTVEGTSNPNLYWYRQAAGRGLQLLFYSVGIGQISSEVPQNLSASRPQDRQFILSSKKLLLSDSGFYLCAWSPDRGSYNSPLHFGNGTRLTVT.

This chain joins TRBV7-3 and TRBJ1-3; D possibly corresponds to TRBD1 (6 bases). The germline gives CDR1 SGHTA, CDR2 FQGTGA. Trimming took 4 bases from V and 4 from J, leaving 11 bases between them. The CDR3 has 14 residues. The CDR3 loop reads CASSSGQPGNTIYF. CDR3 coding DNA: TGTGCCAGCAGCTCAGGACAGCCAGGAAACACCATATATTTT.

The chain employs TRBV4-1 and TRBJ2-1, with 10 bases matching TRBD2. The trim removed 0 bases at V and 5 bases at J, leaving 13 bases unmatched. The CDR3 consists of 19 residues. CDR1 and CDR2 (germline): MGHRA, YSYEKL. The CDR3 DNA reads as TGCGCCAGCAGCCAAGATCCAGCGGGAGGGTCCTACTTAAACAATGAGCAGTTCTTC. Translation gives CASSQDPAGGSYLNNEQFF.

This chain uses TRBV28 with TRBJ1-1; no firm D call. The CDR3 is 15 residues long. Trimming shortened V by 5 bases and J by 0 bases, and 13 bases separated the two germline ends. Germline V gene sequence: CDR1 MDHEN, CDR2 SYDVKM. DNA for the CDR3: TGTGCCAGCAGTCCGAGAGGGAACATGAACACTGAAGCTTTCTTT. Translating it yields CASSPRGNMNTEAFF.

The rearrangement uses TRBV4-1 and TRBJ1-1; no clear D gene. Germline assignment: CDR1 MGHRA and CDR2 YSYEKL. The germline V and J ends were trimmed by 2 bases and 6 bases, with 25 bases remaining between them. The CDR3 is 18 amino acids. The CDR3 loop is CASSQSPDLGLVTSEAFF. CDR3 sequence (DNA): TGCGCCAGCAGCCAATCCCCCGACCTTGGACTGGTCACTTCTGAAGCTTTCTTT.

The sample holds a few counts of this clone. The chain carries TRBV7-2 and TRBJ2-1; maybe TRBD2 (5 bases). Germline V gene sequence: CDR1 SGHTA, CDR2 FQGNSA. There are 16 residues in the CDR3. With 1 base removed from V and 9 bases from J, the gap between germline ends came to 19 bases. The CDR3 DNA reads as TGTGCCAGCAGCTTAGTAGCGAGCTTTCGGGGAGTTGAGCAGTTCTTC. Translation: CASSLVASFRGVEQFF.